This T cell receptor (beta chain) is drawn from a study of graft-versus-host responses after intestinal transplantation. Study at large: Uniformly, recipients were administered anti-thymocyte globulin induction with subsequent tacrolimus and steroids for around 3 years. Study-level results: GvH clones turned up in recipient marrow; some had shown up first in ileum or blood. GvH clone levels peaked in circulation, and this peak was associated with early post-transplant HvG declines. Graft-donor T cell macrochimerism coincided with high graft-versus-host to host-versus-graft clonal ratios in allografts.

About this clone: Antigen: not known.

The CDR3 is made up of 15 amino acids. Germline lookup yields CDR1 LGHNA and CDR2 YSLEER. V lost 4 bases, J lost 6 bases, and 9 bases stayed unmatched. This table comes from immunoSEQ multiplex PCR, and its TCRdb copy is limited to in-frame clones, with some not included. The profile shows about 25,000 clones, around 82% of them singletons. This specimen consisted of unstimulated CD8+ T cells sorted from spleen or lymph node cells, obtained before transplant. The clonotype comes from a human donor who was the organ donor for an intestinal transplant. V gene TRBV4-3 combines with J gene TRBJ1-2, with TRBD1 matching 9 bases. The CDR3 loop reads CASSPGQGRVHGYTF. CDR3 coding DNA: TGCGCCAGCAGCCCCGGACAGGGGAGGGTACATGGCTACACCTTC.